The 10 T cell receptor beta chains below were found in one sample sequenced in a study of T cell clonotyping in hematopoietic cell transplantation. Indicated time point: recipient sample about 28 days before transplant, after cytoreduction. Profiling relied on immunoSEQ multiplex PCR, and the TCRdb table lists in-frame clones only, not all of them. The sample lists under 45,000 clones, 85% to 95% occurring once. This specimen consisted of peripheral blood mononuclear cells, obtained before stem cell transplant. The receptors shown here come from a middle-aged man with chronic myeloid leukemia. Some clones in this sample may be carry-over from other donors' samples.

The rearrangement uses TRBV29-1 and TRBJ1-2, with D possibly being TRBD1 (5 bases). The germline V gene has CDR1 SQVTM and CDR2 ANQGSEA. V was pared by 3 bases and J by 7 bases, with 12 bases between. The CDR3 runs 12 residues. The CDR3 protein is CSVEAGRAGYTF. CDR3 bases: TGCAGCGTTGAGGCAGGGCGGGCTGGCTACACCTTC.

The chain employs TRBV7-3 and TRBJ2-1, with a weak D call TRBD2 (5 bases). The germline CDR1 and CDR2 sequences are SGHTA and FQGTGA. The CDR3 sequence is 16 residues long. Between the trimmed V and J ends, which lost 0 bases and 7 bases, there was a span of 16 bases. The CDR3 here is CASSLTSAAGKNEQFF. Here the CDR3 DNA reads TGTGCCAGCAGCTTAACGTCGGCAGCCGGGAAGAATGAGCAGTTCTTC.

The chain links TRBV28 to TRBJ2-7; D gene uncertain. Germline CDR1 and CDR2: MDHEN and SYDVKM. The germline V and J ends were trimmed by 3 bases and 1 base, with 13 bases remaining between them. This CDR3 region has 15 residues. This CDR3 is CASSFPRSGSYEQYF. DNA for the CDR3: TGTGCCAGCAGTTTCCCCAGGAGTGGTTCCTACGAGCAGTACTTC.

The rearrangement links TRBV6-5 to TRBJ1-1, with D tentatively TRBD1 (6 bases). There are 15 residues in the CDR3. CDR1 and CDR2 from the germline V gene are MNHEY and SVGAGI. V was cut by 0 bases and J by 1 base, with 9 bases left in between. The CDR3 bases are TGTGCCAGCAGTTACTCGACCAGGGGGAACACTGAAGCTTTCTTT. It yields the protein CASSYSTRGNTEAFF.

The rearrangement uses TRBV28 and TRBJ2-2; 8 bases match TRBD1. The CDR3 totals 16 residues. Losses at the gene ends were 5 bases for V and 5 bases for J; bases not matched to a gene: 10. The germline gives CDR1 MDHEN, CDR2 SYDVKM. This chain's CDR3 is CASSPGGRARTGELFF. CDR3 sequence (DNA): TGTGCCAGCAGTCCAGGGGGCAGGGCGCGGACCGGGGAGCTGTTTTTT.

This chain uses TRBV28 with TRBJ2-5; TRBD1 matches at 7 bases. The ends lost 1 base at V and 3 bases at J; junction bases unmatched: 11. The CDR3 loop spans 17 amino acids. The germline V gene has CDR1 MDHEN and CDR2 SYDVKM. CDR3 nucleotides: TGTGCCAGCAGTTTATCAAAATACGGGACAGCAGAAGAGACCCAGTACTTC. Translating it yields CASSLSKYGTAEETQYF.

The CDR3 DNA reads as TGTGCCAGCAGTTCCTGGGACAGGGCGTACGAGCAGTACTTC. Translating it yields CASSSWDRAYEQYF. The chain recombines TRBV28 with TRBJ2-7, with 9 positions matching TRBD1. The V segment lost 4 bases and the J segment 4 bases; nucleotides outside the gene matches: 5. The CDR3 is 14 residues long. The germline gives CDR1 MDHEN, CDR2 SYDVKM.

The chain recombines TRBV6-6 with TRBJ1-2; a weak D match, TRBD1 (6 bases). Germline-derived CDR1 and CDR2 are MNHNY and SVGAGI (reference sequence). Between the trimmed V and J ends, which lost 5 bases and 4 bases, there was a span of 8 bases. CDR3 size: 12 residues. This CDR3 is CASSRDIYGYTF. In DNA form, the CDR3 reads TGTGCCAGCAGTAGGGACATCTATGGCTACACCTTC.

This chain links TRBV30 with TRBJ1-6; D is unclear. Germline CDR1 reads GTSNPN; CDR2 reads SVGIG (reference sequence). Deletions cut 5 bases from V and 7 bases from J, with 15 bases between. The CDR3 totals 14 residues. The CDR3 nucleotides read TGTGCCTGGTCTACGACTCTTGGGAATTCACCCCTCCACTTT. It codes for CAWSTTLGNSPLHF.

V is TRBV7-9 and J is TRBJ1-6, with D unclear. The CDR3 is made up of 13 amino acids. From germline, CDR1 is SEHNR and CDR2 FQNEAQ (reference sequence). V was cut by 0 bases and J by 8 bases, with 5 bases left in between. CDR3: CASSLAGDSPLHF. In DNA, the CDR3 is TGTGCCAGCAGCTTAGCCGGGGATTCACCCCTCCACTTT.